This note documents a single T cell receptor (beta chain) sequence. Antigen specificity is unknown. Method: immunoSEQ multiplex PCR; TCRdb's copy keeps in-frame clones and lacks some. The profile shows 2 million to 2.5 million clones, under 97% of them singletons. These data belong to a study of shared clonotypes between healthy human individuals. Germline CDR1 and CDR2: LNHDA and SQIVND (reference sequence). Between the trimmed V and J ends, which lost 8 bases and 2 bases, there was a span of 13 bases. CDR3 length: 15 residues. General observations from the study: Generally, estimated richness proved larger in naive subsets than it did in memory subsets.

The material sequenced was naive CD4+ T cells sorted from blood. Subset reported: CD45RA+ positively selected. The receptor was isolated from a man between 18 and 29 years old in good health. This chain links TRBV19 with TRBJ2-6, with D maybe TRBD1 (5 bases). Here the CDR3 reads CASRKGNTGANVLTF. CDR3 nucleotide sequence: TGTGCCAGTCGAAAGGGGAATACTGGGGCCAACGTCCTGACTTTC.